Sequencing of this T cell receptor (beta chain) was carried out in a study of blood T cell repertoires in COVID-19. Turning to the study itself: The analysed material was cDNA or gDNA that came from T cells, B-cell-depleted T cells, or PBMCs.

Data came from immunoSEQ multiplex PCR; TCRdb stores just in-frame clones and leaves some out. The table has under 30,000 clones, about nine tenths seen once. This CDR3 has 13 residues. V gave up 3 bases and J gave up 1 base, with 6 bases separating them. The germline gives CDR1 SEHNR, CDR2 FQNEAQ (reference sequence). The specimen sequenced was peripheral blood. This TCR was sampled from a man in his fifties with active COVID-19. The rearrangement joins TRBV7-9 to TRBJ1-1; tentative D call: TRBD1 (5 bases). The CDR3 sequence is CASSFQGNTEAFF. The CDR3 DNA reads as TGTGCCAGCAGCTTTCAGGGGAACACTGAAGCTTTCTTT.